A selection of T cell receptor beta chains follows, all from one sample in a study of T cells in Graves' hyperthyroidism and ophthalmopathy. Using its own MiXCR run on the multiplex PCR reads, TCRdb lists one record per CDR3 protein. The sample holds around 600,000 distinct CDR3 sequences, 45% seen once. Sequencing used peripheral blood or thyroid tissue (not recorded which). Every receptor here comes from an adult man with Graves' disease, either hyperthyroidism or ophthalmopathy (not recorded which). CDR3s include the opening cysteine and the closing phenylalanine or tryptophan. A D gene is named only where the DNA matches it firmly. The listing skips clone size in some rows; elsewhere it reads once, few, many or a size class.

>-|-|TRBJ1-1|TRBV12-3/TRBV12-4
CASSLSQLNTEAFF
TGTGCCAGCAGTTTAAGCCAGCTGAACACTGAAGCTTTCTTT
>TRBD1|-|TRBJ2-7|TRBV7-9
CASSFRDRGQLYEQYF
TGTGCCAGCAGCTTCCGGGACAGGGGGCAACTCTACGAGCAGTACTTC
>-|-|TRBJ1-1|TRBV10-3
CAISETDLNTEAFF
TGTGCCATCAGTGAGACAGACCTGAACACTGAAGCTTTCTTT
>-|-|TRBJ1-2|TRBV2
CASEPTGRGGYTF
TGTGCCAGCGAGCCAACAGGGCGGGGTGGCTACACCTTC
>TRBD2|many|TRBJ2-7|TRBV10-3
CAISPSGRDYEQYF
TGTGCCATCAGCCCTAGCGGGAGGGACTACGAGCAGTACTTC
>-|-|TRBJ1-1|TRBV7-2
CASSFGATMNTEAFF
TGTGCCAGCAGCTTCGGGGCAACAATGAACACTGAAGCTTTCTTT
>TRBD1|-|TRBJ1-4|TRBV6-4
CASSDPGTGSNEKLFF
TGTGCCAGCAGTGACCCCGGGACAGGGTCTAATGAAAAACTGTTTTTT
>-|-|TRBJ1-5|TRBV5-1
CASSPSGAPNQPQHF
TGCGCCAGCAGCCCCTCAGGGGCCCCCAATCAGCCCCAGCATTTT
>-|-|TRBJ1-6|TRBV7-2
CASSLAQRNSPLHF
TGTGCCAGCAGCTTAGCACAGCGGAATTCACCCCTCCACTTT
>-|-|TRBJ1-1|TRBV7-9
CASSLASDSSSNTEAFF
TGTGCCAGCAGCTTGGCCTCTGACTCCTCCTCGAACACTGAAGCTTTCTTT
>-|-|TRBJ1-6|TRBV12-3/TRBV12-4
CASSQDQTALHF
TGTGCCAGCAGTCAGGACCAAACGGCCCTCCACTTT